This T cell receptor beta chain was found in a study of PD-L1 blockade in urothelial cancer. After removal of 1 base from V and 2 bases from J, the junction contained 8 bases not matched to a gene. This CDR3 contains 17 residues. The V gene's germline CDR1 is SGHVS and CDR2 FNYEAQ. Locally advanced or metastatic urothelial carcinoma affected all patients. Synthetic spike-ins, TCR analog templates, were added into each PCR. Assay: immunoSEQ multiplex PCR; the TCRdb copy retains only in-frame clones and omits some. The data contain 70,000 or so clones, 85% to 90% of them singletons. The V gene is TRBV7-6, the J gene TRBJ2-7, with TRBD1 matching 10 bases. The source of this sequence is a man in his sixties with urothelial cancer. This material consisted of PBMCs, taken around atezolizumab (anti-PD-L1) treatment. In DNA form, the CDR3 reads TGTGCCAGCAGCTTAGGGTTTATGGGACAGGGGACCTACGAGCAGTACTTC. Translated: CASSLGFMGQGTYEQYF.